This TCR beta chain appears in the sequencing data of a study of Graves' ophthalmopathy and Graves' hyperthyroidism. The V gene lost 2 bases and the J gene lost 4 bases, with 17 bases spanning the gap. The CDR3 extends over 17 amino acids. CDR1 is ENHRY, CDR2 SYGVKD, per germline. The study's findings and limits: Blood contained most expanded thyroid clonotypes exceeding 0.001 frequency.

Amplification from RNA transcripts yielded the TCR beta CDR3 regions. RT-PCR in the first round used HTBI primers; a second-round multiplex PCR followed. MiXCR, run by TCRdb on the multiplex PCR reads, gives a single entry per CDR3 protein. This sample carries 500,000 to 800,000 distinct CDR3 sequences, roughly two fifths of them seen once, and the ten largest clones take under 3.5%. About this clonotype itself: Its matching antigen is unknown.

The TCR originated in an adult man with Graves' ophthalmopathy. This chain links TRBV10-3 with TRBJ1-4; possible D gene TRBD1, 6 bases. What was sequenced was peripheral blood. The CDR3 reads CAISEDWGAVVNEKLFF. DNA of the CDR3: TGTGCCATCAGTGAGGATTGGGGGGCAGTAGTTAATGAAAAACTGTTTTTT.